What follows are 8 T cell receptor beta chains derived from one specimen sequenced in a study of blood T cells in healthy people across ages. Primed by a sample-barcoded 5' primer and a J-beta primer mix, a second PCR proceeded for 7 to 11 cycles. One entry per CDR3 protein, called by TCRdb with MiXCR from the 5' RACE reads. Among some 1,000,000 distinct CDR3 sequences listed, roughly 24% were seen once. These data were also filed under a second study, of T cells of mothers and their children.

The sequencing sample was made of blood. These receptors all come from a girl aged 2 to 9 in good health.

In this sample, this clonotype turned up a few times. J is TRBJ1-6 and V is TRBV7-3, with D maybe TRBD1 (5 bases). Germline lookup yields CDR1 SGHTA and CDR2 FQGTGA. Trimming left V 2 bases short and J 12 bases short, with 17 bases between. This CDR3 has 15 amino acids. CDR3 nucleotide sequence: TGTGCCAGCAGCTTATCGGGCGGGGAAGGGGAACCCCTCCACTTT. It yields the protein CASSLSGGEGEPLHF. The entire variable domain, with the rest obtained from reference TRBV7-3 and TRBJ1-6, is as follows: GAGVSQTPSNKVTEKGKYVELRCDPISGHTALYWYRQSLGQGPEFLIYFQGTGAADDSGLPNDRFFAVRPEGSVSTLKIQRTERGDSAVYLCASSLSGGEGEPLHFGNGTRLTVT.

The CDR3 region has the DNA TGTGCCAGCAGTTTTAGCGAGCCCCCTATATACGAGCAGTACTTC. Translating it yields CASSFSEPPIYEQYF. The chain combines TRBV12-3 or TRBV12-4 with TRBJ2-1; D might be TRBD2 (5 bases). The J call is doubtful: the DNA matches TRBJ2-7 better. This CDR3 contains 15 residues.

The chain has TRBV14 and TRBJ2-3; D uncertain. There are 15 residues in the CDR3. In germline, CDR1 is SGHDN, CDR2 FVKESK. The V end lost 1 base, the J end lost 4 bases, and 12 bases lay between the germline ends. The CDR3: CASSQAKENADTQYF. In DNA, the CDR3 is TGTGCCAGCAGCCAAGCGAAGGAGAACGCAGATACGCAGTATTTT.

The chain carries TRBV24-1 and TRBJ2-5, with D unclear. The end of the DNA is better explained by TRBJ2-1, so the J call may be wrong. From germline, CDR1 is KGHDR and CDR2 SFDVKD. CDR3 length: 14 amino acids. The CDR3 sequence is CATSDLRVWDEQFF. In DNA form, the CDR3 reads TGTGCCACCAGTGATTTAAGGGTTTGGGATGAGCAGTTCTTC.

The chain recombines TRBV10-3 with TRBJ2-3; no clear D. Per the germline V gene, CDR1 is ENHRY and CDR2 is SYGVKD. CDR3 length: 14 residues. Trimming pared 3 bases from V and 1 base from J, leaving 8 bases between. The CDR3 nucleotides read TGTGCCATCAGTGATATGGGCGGCACAGATACGCAGTATTTT. This codes for CAISDMGGTDTQYF.

This sequence joins TRBV29-1 and TRBJ2-7, with 11 bases aligning to TRBD2. In germline, CDR1 is SQVTM, CDR2 ANQGSEA. V was clipped by 5 bases and J by 6 bases; unmatched bases: 3. The CDR3 contains 12 residues. CDR3 DNA sequence: TGCAGCGTTTTAGGGACTAGCGGCGAGCAGTACTTC. It translates to CSVLGTSGEQYF.

This clonotype was picked up a small number of times. The chain links TRBV3-1 to TRBJ2-1, with D tentatively TRBD2 (6 bases). V was shortened by 4 bases and J by 0 bases, with 16 bases between the two germline ends. In germline, CDR1 is LGHDT, CDR2 YNNKEL (reference sequence). The CDR3 loop spans 17 amino acids. CDR3 sequence: CASSRSGWDVSYNEQFF. In DNA, the CDR3 is TGTGCCAGCAGCCGAAGCGGGTGGGACGTCTCCTACAATGAGCAGTTCTTC.

This clonotype was counted a few times. J is TRBJ1-5 and V is TRBV4-1, with TRBD1 identical over 9 bases. This CDR3 spans 14 amino acids. Germline V lookup: CDR1 MGHRA, CDR2 YSYEKL. With 4 bases clipped from V and 7 bases from J, the junction kept 5 bases outside the gene matches. The CDR3 loop is CASSPPGQGQPQHF. For the CDR3, the DNA is TGCGCCAGCAGCCCCCCGGGACAGGGCCAGCCCCAGCATTTT.